The 7 T cell receptor beta chains below come from one sample, sequenced in a study of PD-1 blockade in classical Hodgkin lymphoma. The protocol was immunoSEQ multiplex PCR, while the TCRdb copy is restricted to in-frame clones and leaves out a portion. The table has 30,000 or so clones, 86% seen once. As for time point: cycle 4 day 1 (C4D1), after 5 to 7 weeks of nivolumab. All patients experienced relapse after autologous stem cell transplantation, and brentuximab vedotin exposure was variable. Magnetic depletion of unwanted cells isolated CD4+ T cells from thawed PBMCs. Sequenced material: CD4+ T cells from blood, taken before the fourth cycle of nivolumab. The receptors originated from a human donor with classical Hodgkin lymphoma.

V and J are TRBV5-1 and TRBJ1-4; TRBD1 aligns across 9 bases. The CDR3 sequence is 17 residues long. V shed 4 bases and J 5 bases; nucleotides not matched to a gene: 12. CDR1 and CDR2 (germline): SGHRS, YFSETQ. CDR3 sequence: CASSPTGGGLENEKLFF. CDR3 DNA sequence: TGCGCCAGCAGCCCAACAGGGGGCGGTTTGGAAAATGAAAAACTGTTTTTT. Full variable domain (outside the CDR3, taken from reference TRBV5-1 and TRBJ1-4): KAGVTQTPRYLIKTRGQQVTLSCSPISGHRSVSWYQQTPGQGLQFLFEYFSETQRNKGNFPGRFSGRQFSNSRSEMNVSTLELGDSALYLCASSPTGGGLENEKLFFGSGTQLSVL.

The chain links TRBV29-1 to TRBJ2-7, with TRBD1 matching 7 bases. The CDR3 loop spans 12 amino acids. The germline gives CDR1 SQVTM, CDR2 ANQGSEA. After removal of 4 bases from V and 5 bases from J, the junction contained 5 bases not matched to a gene. CDR3 loop: CSVGQGDHEQYF. The DNA for the CDR3 is TGCAGCGTTGGGCAGGGGGATCACGAGCAGTACTTC.

This chain connects TRBV5-1 to TRBJ2-1; 7 positions match TRBD2. Germline CDR1 is SGHRS and CDR2 is YFSETQ. The CDR3 has 16 amino acids. Unmatched junction bases numbered 6, after V lost 0 bases and J lost 3 bases. The CDR3 loop is CASSLGARGGYNEQFF. The CDR3 nucleotides read TGCGCCAGCAGCTTGGGGGCCCGCGGGGGCTACAATGAGCAGTTCTTC.

The chain combines TRBV30 with TRBJ1-2; D gene uncertain. Germline CDR1 and CDR2: GTSNPN and SVGIG (reference sequence). Trimming removed 3 bases at V and 4 bases at J, with 6 bases between. The CDR3 runs 11 residues. CDR3 amino acids: CAWRVLYGYTF. In nucleotides, the CDR3 is TGTGCCTGGAGGGTACTCTATGGCTACACCTTC.

The chain uses TRBV19 and TRBJ1-6; a weak D match, TRBD1 (5 bases). CDR3 length equals 13 residues. Germline assignment: CDR1 LNHDA and CDR2 SQIVND (reference sequence). V was clipped by 3 bases and J by 10 bases, with 10 bases between them. The CDR3: CASSIDSGSPLHF. The CDR3 nucleotides are TGTGCCAGTAGTATTGACAGCGGATCACCCCTCCACTTT.

The rearrangement uses TRBV4-1 and TRBJ1-6; D remains unclear. The germline CDR1 and CDR2 sequences are MGHRA and YSYEKL. The CDR3 is 13 residues long. V lost 0 bases and J lost 7, with 4 bases in between. CDR3 nucleotides: TGCGCCAGCAGCCAAGAGATCAATTCACCCCTCCACTTT. Amino acids: CASSQEINSPLHF.

In its sample, this clone was seen once. V and J are TRBV7-9 and TRBJ2-1, with 8 positions matching TRBD1. The germline gives CDR1 SEHNR, CDR2 FQNEAQ (reference sequence). Losses at the gene ends were 3 bases for V and 8 bases for J; bases not matched to a gene: 18. The CDR3 extends over 18 amino acids. The DNA for the CDR3 is TGTGCCAGCAGCTTGCAACCACGGACAGGGCCCCGGGTGGATGAGCAGTTCTTC. It codes for CASSLQPRTGPRVDEQFF.